This note documents a single T cell receptor (beta chain) sequence. Its cognate antigen is unknown. One end of the junction does not line up with germline, which may come from a read error. This specimen belongs to a study of shared clonotypes between healthy human individuals. This CDR3 has 16 amino acids. Germline CDR1 is LGHNA and CDR2 is YSLEER. Produced via immunoSEQ multiplex PCR; TCRdb's table is partial and in-frame only. The data contain some 2 million clones, roughly 94% of them singletons. Study-wide results and caveats: Generally, estimated richness proved larger in naive subsets than it did in memory subsets. Sequencing depth was predicted to influence how clonotypes are shared among donors.

Positive CCR7 selection of CD45RO-negative cells yielded the naive CD8 cells, and terminally differentiated effector memory CD45RA+ cells were excluded. The study drew all its donors from Caucasian adults living in Nashville, Tennessee. This clonotype was sampled from a man aged 18 to 35 in good health. The J gene is TRBJ2-7, the V gene TRBV4-3; D possibly uses TRBD1 or TRBD2 (5 bases each). The sample taken for sequencing was naive CD8+ T cells sorted from blood. DNA for the CDR3: TGCGCCAGCAGCCAAGATGTGGGGACCCGAGCGCCTGAAGGCGACTTC. Translation: CASSQDVGTRAPEGDF.